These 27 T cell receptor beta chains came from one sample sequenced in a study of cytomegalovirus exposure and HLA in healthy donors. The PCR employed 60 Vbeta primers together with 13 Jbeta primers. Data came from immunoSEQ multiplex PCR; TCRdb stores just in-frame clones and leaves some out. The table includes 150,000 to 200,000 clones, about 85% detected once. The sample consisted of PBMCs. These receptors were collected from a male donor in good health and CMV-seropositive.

In DNA, the CDR3 is TGTGCCAGCAGTTCCGGGTCTTACACCGGGGAGCTGTTTTTT. Translating it yields CASSSGSYTGELFF. This chain uses TRBV27 with TRBJ2-2; D ambiguous. Trimming stripped 4 bases from V and 3 bases from J, with 9 bases between. Germline values: CDR1 MNHEY, CDR2 SMNVEV (reference sequence). This CDR3 spans 14 amino acids.

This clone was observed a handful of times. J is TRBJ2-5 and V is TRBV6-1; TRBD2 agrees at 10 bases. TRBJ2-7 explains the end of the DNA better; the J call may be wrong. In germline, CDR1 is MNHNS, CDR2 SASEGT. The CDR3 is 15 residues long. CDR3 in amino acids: CASSVLAGTRDEQYF. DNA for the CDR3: TGTGCCAGCAGTGTACTAGCGGGAACTAGAGACGAGCAGTACTTC.

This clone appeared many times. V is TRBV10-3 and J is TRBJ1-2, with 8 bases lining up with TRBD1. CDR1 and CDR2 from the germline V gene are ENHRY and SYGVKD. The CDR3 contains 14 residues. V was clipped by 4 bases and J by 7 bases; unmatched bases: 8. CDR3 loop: CAISARQGAFGYTF. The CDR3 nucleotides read TGTGCCATCAGTGCACGGCAGGGGGCTTTTGGCTACACCTTC.

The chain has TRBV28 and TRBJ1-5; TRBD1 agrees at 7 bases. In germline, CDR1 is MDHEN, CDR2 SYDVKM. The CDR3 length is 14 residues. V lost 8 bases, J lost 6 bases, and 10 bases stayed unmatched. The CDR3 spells CASQQGGWSQPQHF. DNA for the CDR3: TGTGCCAGCCAACAAGGGGGCTGGAGTCAGCCCCAGCATTTT.

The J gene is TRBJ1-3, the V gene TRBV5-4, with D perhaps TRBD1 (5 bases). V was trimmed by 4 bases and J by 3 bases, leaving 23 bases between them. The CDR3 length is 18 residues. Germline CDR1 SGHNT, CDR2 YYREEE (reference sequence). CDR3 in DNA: TGTGCCAGCAGCGCGGGACTCTCTAAGAGGAACTTTGGAAACACCATATATTTT. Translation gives CASSAGLSKRNFGNTIYF.

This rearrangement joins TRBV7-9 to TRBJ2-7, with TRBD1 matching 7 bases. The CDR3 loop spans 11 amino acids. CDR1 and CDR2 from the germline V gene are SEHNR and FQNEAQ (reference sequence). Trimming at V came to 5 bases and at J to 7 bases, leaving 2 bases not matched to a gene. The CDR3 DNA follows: TGTGCCAGCAGCCTCAGGGGGGAGCAGTACTTC. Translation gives CASSLRGEQYF.

CDR3 sequence: CASSQDGGLELDIQYF. CDR3 coding DNA: TGTGCCAGCAGCCAAGATGGGGGACTGGAATTGGACATTCAGTACTTC. The gene calls are TRBV14 and TRBJ2-4; tentatively, D is TRBD2 (6 bases). The V end was cut by 0 bases, the J end by 8 bases, with 17 bases between. The CDR3 sequence is 16 residues long. The germline V gene has CDR1 SGHDN and CDR2 FVKESK.

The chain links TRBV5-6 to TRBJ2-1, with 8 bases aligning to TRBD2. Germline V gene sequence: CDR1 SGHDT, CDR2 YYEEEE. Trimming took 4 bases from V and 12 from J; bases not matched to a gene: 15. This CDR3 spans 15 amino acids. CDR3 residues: CASSLQGTRGIAQFF. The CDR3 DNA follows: TGTGCCAGCAGCCTTCAGGGGACTAGAGGTATTGCGCAGTTCTTC.

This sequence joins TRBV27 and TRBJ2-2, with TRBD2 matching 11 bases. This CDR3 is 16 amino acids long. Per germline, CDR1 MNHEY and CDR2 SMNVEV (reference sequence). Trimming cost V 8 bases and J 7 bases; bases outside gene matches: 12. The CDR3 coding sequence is TGTGCCAGCTGCCGGACTAGCGGGCTTCTGGGCGGGGAGCTGTTTTTT. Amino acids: CASCRTSGLLGGELFF.

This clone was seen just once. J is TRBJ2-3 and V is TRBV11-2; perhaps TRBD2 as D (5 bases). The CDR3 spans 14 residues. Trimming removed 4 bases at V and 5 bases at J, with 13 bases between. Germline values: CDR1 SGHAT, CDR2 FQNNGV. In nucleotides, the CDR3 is TGTGCCAGCAGCTCCCGAGGGTCGGGAGATACGCAGTATTTT. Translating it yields CASSSRGSGDTQYF.

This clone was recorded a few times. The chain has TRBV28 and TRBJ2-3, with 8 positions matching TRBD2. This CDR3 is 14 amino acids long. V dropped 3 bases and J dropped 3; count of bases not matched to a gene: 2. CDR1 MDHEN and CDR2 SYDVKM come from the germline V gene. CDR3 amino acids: CASSFTSGTDTQYF. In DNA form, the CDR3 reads TGTGCCAGCAGTTTTACTAGCGGTACAGATACGCAGTATTTT.

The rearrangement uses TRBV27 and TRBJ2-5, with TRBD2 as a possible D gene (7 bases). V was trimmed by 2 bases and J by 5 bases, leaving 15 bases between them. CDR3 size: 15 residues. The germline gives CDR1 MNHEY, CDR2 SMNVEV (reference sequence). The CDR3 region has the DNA TGTGCCAGCAGTTTAGGGGGGGCCCTGCGGGAGACCCAGTACTTC. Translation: CASSLGGALRETQYF.

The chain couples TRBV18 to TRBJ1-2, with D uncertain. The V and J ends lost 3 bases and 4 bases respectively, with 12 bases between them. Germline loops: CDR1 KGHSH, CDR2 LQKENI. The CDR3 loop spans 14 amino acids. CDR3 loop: CASSPSDGAYGYTF. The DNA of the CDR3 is TGTGCCAGCTCACCCTCAGACGGAGCCTATGGCTACACCTTC.

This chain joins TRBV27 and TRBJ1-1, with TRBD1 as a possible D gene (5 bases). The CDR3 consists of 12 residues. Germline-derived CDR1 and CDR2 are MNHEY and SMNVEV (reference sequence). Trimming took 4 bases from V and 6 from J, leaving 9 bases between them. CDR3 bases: TGTGCCAGCAGTTGGGGGAGGTCTGAAGCTTTCTTT. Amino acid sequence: CASSWGRSEAFF.

CDR3 residues: CAWSVLEWEKLFF. For the CDR3, the DNA is TGTGCCTGGAGTGTACTAGAATGGGAAAAACTGTTTTTT. The chain couples TRBV30 to TRBJ1-4; D is unresolved. The germline gives CDR1 GTSNPN, CDR2 SVGIG (reference sequence). V lost 0 bases and J lost 8, with 10 bases in between. The CDR3 contains 13 residues. Combining the CDR3 with reference TRBV30 and TRBJ1-4 gives the whole variable domain SQTIHQWPATLVQPVGSPLSLECTVEGTSNPNLYWYRQAAGRGLQLLFYSVGIGQISSEVPQNLSASRPQDRQFILSSKKLLLSDSGFYLCAWSVLEWEKLFFGSGTQLSVL.

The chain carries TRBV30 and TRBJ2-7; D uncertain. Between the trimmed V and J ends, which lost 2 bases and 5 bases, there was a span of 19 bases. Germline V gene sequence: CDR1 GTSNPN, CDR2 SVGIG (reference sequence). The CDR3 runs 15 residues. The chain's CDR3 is CAWSSDFGVLNEQYF. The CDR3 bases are TGTGCCTGGAGTTCCGATTTCGGAGTCCTGAACGAGCAGTACTTC.

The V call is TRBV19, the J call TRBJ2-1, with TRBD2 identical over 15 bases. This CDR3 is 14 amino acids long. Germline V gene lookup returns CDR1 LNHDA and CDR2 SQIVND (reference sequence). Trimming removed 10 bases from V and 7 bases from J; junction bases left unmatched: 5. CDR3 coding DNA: TGTGCCACAAGGACTAGCGGGAGGGGTAATGAGCAGTTCTTC. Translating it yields CATRTSGRGNEQFF.

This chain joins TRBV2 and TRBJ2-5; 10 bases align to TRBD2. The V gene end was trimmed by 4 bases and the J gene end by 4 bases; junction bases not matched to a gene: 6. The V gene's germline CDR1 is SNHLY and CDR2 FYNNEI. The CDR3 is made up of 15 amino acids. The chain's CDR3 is CASSVLAGGRETQYF. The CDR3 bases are TGTGCCAGCAGTGTGTTAGCGGGAGGTAGAGAGACCCAGTACTTC. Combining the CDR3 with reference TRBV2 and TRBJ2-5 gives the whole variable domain EPEVTQTPSHQVTQMGQEVILRCVPISNHLYFYWYRQILGQKVEFLVSFYNNEISEKSEIFDDQFSVERPDGSNFTLKIRSTKLEDSAMYFCASSVLAGGRETQYFGPGTRLLVL.

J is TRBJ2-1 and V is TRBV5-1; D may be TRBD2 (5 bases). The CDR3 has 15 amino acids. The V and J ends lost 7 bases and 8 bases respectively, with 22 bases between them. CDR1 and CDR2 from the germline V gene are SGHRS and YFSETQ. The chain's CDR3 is CASGYTGSYLDEQFF. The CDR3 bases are TGCGCCAGCGGTTACACGGGGAGTTATCTCGATGAGCAGTTCTTC. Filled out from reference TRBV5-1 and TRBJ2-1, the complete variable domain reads KAGVTQTPRYLIKTRGQQVTLSCSPISGHRSVSWYQQTPGQGLQFLFEYFSETQRNKGNFPGRFSGRQFSNSRSEMNVSTLELGDSALYLCASGYTGSYLDEQFFGPGTRLTVL.

In DNA, the CDR3 is TGTGCCTGGAGTGTAATTCGGGGTCGTGCCACTGAAGCTTTCTTT. Protein: CAWSVIRGRATEAFF. The chain joins TRBV30 to TRBJ1-1; D is uncertain. Trimming pared 0 bases from V and 4 bases from J, leaving 15 bases between. This CDR3 has 15 amino acids. Germline V gives CDR1 GTSNPN, CDR2 SVGIG (reference sequence).

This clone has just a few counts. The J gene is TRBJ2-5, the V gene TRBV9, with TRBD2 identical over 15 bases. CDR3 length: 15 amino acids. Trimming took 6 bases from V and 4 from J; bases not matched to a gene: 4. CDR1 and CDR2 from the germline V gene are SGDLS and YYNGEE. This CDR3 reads CASTLGLAGGETQYF. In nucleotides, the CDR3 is TGTGCCAGCACCCTGGGACTAGCGGGAGGAGAGACCCAGTACTTC.

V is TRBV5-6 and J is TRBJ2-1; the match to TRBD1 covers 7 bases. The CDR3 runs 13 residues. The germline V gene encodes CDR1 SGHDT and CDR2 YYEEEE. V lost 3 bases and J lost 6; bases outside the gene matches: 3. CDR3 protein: CASSSTGFNEQFF. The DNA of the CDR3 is TGTGCCAGCAGCTCGACAGGGTTCAATGAGCAGTTCTTC.

CDR3 residues: CASHGDSNTEAFF. The CDR3 DNA follows: TGTGCCAGCCACGGGGACTCGAACACTGAAGCTTTCTTT. The chain combines TRBV9 with TRBJ1-1; TRBD1 is a possible D gene (5 bases). V lost 7 bases, J lost 1 base, and 11 bases lay in between. The CDR3 has 13 residues. Looked up from germline, CDR1 is SGDLS and CDR2 is YYNGEE.

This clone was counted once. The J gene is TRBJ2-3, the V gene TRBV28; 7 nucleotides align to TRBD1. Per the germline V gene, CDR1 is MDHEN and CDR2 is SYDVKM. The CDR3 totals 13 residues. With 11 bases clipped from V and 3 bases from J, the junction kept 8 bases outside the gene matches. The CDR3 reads CAGLRQGTDTQYF. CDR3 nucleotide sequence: TGTGCCGGACTCAGACAGGGTACAGATACGCAGTATTTT.

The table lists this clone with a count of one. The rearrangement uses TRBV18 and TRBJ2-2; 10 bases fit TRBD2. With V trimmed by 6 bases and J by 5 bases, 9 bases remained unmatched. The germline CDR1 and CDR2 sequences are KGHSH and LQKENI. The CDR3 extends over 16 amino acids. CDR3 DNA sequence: TGTGCCAGCTCCGACATGGGGACTAGCGTTACCGGGGAGCTGTTTTTT. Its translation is CASSDMGTSVTGELFF.

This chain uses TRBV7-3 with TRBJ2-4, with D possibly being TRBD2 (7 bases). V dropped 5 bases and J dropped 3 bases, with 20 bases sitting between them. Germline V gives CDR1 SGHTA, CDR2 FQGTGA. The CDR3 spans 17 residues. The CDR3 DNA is TGTGCCAGCAGCCTCATAGGGGGAGGGCCCGACAAAAACATTCAGTACTTC. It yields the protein CASSLIGGGPDKNIQYF.

The CDR3 DNA sequence: TGTGCCAGCAGCCCTCAACCGCAACAGGGTCTGGGAGTCGAGCAGTACTTC. It encodes CASSPQPQQGLGVEQYF. The chain combines TRBV7-2 with TRBJ2-7; D might be TRBD1 (6 bases). The ends were cut back, 5 bases at V and 6 bases at J, with 26 bases in the middle. The CDR3 totals 17 residues. CDR1 SGHTA and CDR2 FQGNSA come from the germline V gene.